Listed below are T cell receptor beta chains from one sample, sequenced in a study of T cells in Graves' hyperthyroidism and ophthalmopathy. A single record per CDR3 protein comes from TCRdb applying MiXCR to the multiplex PCR reads. The data hold approximately 720,000 distinct CDR3 sequences, with 15% to 20% observed a single time. The material sequenced was blood. These receptors were collected from a woman in her forties or fifties with Graves' hyperthyroidism that later progressed to Graves' ophthalmopathy. Both conserved end residues are trimmed from each CDR3. Each record gives: V gene, J gene, CDR3 protein.

>TRBV5-6|TRBJ1-1
ASSFGTGVAEAF
>TRBV6-6|TRBJ2-1
ASSYSISGTGNNEQF
>TRBV27|TRBJ1-3
ASSPSSTYSGNTIY
>TRBV20-1|TRBJ2-5
SALVGGNQETQY
>TRBV6-1|TRBJ2-5
ASQTVTRGGQETQY
>TRBV11-2|TRBJ2-6
ASSLAGPAPSGANVLT
>TRBV18|TRBJ1-5
ASSVNMVRGRNQPQH
>TRBV27|TRBJ2-7
ASSFSGQGGQY
>TRBV11-3|TRBJ2-1
ASSSRLAGDEQF
>TRBV5-1|TRBJ2-5
ASSYPPEETQY
>TRBV4-1|TRBJ1-1
ASSQDRQGHYTEAF
>TRBV10-2|TRBJ2-2
ASRGPTITGELF
>TRBV6-1|TRBJ1-1
ASSKTGMNTEAF
>TRBV9|TRBJ1-1
ASSEGQLMNTEAF
>TRBV19|TRBJ1-2
ASGTGVGNYGYT
>TRBV2|TRBJ2-1
ASSEFQFQYNEQF
>TRBV29-1|TRBJ2-7
SVDGDYEQY
>TRBV20-1|TRBJ1-5
SARADPRNQPQH
>TRBV20-1|TRBJ2-3
SAAIQSGFTSTDTQY
>TRBV12-3/TRBV12-4|TRBJ2-7
ASSFGDSSYEQY
>TRBV12-3/TRBV12-4|TRBJ1-4
ASTPWGEGEKLF
>TRBV3-1|TRBJ2-6
ASSQDAGGLGANVLT
>TRBV4-1|TRBJ1-2
ASSQEIRGSGGYT
>TRBV9|TRBJ1-3
ASSEGQGGRNTIY
>TRBV6-1|TRBJ1-1
ASSEAQGVGTEAF
>TRBV29-1|TRBJ1-4
SVGTGHEKLF
>TRBV6-2/TRBV6-3|TRBJ2-7
ASRLGVYEQY
>TRBV20-1|TRBJ1-1
SVLTLWNTEAF
>TRBV7-9|TRBJ1-2
ASSSGDRNYGYT
>TRBV2|TRBJ2-7
ASIEDRGIYEQY
>TRBV6-1|TRBJ1-1
ASRHRGPTEAF